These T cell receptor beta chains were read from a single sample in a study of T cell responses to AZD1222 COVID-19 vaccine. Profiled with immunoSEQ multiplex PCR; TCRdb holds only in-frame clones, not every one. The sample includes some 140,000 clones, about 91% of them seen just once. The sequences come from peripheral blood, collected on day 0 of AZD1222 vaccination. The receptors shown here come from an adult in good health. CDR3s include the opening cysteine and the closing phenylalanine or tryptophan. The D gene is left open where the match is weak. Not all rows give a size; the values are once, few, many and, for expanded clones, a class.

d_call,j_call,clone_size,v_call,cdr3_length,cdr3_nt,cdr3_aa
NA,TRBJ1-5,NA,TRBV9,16,TGTGCCAGCAGCGCAGGAGGGCCCGAGGGGCTTCAGCCCCAGCATTTT,CASSAGGPEGLQPQHF
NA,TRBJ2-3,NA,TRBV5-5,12,TGTGCCAGCAGCTTTAGCACAGATACGCAGTATTTT,CASSFSTDTQYF
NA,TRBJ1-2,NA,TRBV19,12,TGTGCCAGTAGTATAGGAGGGAATGGCTACACCTTC,CASSIGGNGYTF
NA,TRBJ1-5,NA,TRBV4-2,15,TGTGCCAGCAGCCAAGATGTGGGTAGCAATCAGCCCCAGCATTTT,CASSQDVGSNQPQHF
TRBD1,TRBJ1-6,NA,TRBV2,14,TGTGCCAGCAACGAAAGGGACAGCCGCTCACCCCTCCACTTT,CASNERDSRSPLHF
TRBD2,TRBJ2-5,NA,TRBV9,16,TGTGCCAGCAGCCCCCAAGCGGGGGGGCCGATTGAGACCCAGTACTTC,CASSPQAGGPIETQYF
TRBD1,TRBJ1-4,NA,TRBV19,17,TGTGCCAGTACGAGAGGGCAGGGGGCAGCAACTAATGAAAAACTGTTTTTT,CASTRGQGAATNEKLFF
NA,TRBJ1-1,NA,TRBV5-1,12,TGCGCCAGCAGCTCCGGACCCGCGGAAGCTTTCTTT,CASSSGPAEAFF
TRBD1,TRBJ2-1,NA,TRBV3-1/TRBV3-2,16,TGTGCCAGCAGCCAAGAGCTGGGACAGGGGGCTGGTGAGCAGTTCTTC,CASSQELGQGAGEQFF
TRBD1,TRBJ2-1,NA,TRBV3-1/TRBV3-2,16,TGTGCCAGCAGCCAATGGGACAGGGGGCCTTACAATGAGCAGTTCTTC,CASSQWDRGPYNEQFF
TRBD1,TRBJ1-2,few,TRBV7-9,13,TGTGCCAGCAGTCAGGACAGGCCGTATGGCTACACCTTC,CASSQDRPYGYTF
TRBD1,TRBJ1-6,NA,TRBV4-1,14,TGCGCCAGCGGACAGGGGGCAATCGGAAAACCCCTCCACTTT,CASGQGAIGKPLHF
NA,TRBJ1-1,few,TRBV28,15,TGTGCCAGCAGTTTTATCGGGACACACAACACTGAAGCTTTCTTT,CASSFIGTHNTEAFF
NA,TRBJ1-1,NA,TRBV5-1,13,TGCGCCAGCAGCTGGGACCGGGGGACTGAAGCTTTCTTT,CASSWDRGTEAFF
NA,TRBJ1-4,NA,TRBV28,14,TGTGCCAGCAGTTCCTACCGCTCGACAGAATTACTGTTTTTT,CASSSYRSTELLFF
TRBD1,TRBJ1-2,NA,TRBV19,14,TGTGCCAGTAGACTCGCAGGGGGCAACTATGGCTACACCTTC,CASRLAGGNYGYTF
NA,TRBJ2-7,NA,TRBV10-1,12,TGCGCCAGCAGTGAGAGTGGCTCCGAGCAGTACTTC,CASSESGSEQYF
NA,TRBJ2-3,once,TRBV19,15,TGTGCCAGTTCTCTAGTGGGGTTTCGCACAGATACGCAGTATTTT,CASSLVGFRTDTQYF
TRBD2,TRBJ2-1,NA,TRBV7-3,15,TGTGCCAGCAGCTTATTAGGACTAGCGGGGAATGAGCAGTTCTTC,CASSLLGLAGNEQFF
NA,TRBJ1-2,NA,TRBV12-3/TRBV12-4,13,TGTGCCAGCAGTCCCCTGGGGGTCGGTGGCTACACCTTC,CASSPLGVGGYTF
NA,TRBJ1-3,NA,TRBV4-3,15,TGCGCCAGCAGCCAAGTAGTTACGTCTGGAAACACCATATATTTT,CASSQVVTSGNTIYF
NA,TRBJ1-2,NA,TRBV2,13,TGTGCCAGCATTTCTAACAGGGAGTCTGGCTACACCTTC,CASISNRESGYTF
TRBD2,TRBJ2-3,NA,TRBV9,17,TGTGCCAGCAGCACCTTAGCGGGAGGGCCTGGAACAGATACGCAGTATTTT,CASSTLAGGPGTDTQYF
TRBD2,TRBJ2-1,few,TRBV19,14,TGTGCCAGTAGTATGGCGGGGGACTACAATGAGCAGTTCTTC,CASSMAGDYNEQFF
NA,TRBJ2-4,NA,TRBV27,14,TGTGCCAGCAGTACCTCTAGCGTGGGAAACATTCAGTACTTC,CASSTSSVGNIQYF
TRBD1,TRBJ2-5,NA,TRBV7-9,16,TGTGCCAGCAGCTTAGGGGACAGGGGACTCCAAGAGACCCAGTACTTC,CASSLGDRGLQETQYF
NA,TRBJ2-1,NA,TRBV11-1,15,TGTGCCAGCAGCTTGAAAGGGCGTCGTAAGAATGAGCAGTTCTTC,CASSLKGRRKNEQFF
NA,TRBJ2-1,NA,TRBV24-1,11,TGTGCCACCAGTGACCTGTCCCGAGAGTTCTTC,CATSDLSREFF
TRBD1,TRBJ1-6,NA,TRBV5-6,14,TGTGCCAGCAGCGAGACAGGGGATAATTCACCCCTCCACTTT,CASSETGDNSPLHF
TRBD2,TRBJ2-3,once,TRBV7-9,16,TGTGCCAGCAGCTTACAGCGGGGGCCCCGCACAGATACGCAGTATTTT,CASSLQRGPRTDTQYF
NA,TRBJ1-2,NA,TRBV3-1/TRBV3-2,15,TGTGCCAGCAGCCTCAACAGGGTAGGGGTCTATGGCTACACCTTC,CASSLNRVGVYGYTF
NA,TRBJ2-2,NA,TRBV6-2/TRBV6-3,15,TGTGCCAGCAGCCATACCAGTCCTAGGTCCGGGGAGCTGTTTTTT,CASSHTSPRSGELFF
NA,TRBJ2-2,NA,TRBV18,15,TGTGCCAGCTCCCCCCCAGCAAGCATCACCGGGGAGCTGTTTTTT,CASSPPASITGELFF